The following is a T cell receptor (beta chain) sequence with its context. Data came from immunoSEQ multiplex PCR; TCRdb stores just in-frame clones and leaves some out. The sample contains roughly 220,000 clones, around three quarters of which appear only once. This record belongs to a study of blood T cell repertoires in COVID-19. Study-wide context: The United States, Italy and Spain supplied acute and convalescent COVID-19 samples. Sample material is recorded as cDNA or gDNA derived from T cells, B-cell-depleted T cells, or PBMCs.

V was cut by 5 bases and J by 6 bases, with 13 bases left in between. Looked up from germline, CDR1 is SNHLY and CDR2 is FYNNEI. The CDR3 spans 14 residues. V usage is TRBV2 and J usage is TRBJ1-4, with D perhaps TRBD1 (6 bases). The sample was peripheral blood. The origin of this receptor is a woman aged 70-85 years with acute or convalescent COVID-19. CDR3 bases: TGTGCCAGCAGTTTGGACAGATTCGATGAAAAACTGTTTTTT. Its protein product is CASSLDRFDEKLFF.